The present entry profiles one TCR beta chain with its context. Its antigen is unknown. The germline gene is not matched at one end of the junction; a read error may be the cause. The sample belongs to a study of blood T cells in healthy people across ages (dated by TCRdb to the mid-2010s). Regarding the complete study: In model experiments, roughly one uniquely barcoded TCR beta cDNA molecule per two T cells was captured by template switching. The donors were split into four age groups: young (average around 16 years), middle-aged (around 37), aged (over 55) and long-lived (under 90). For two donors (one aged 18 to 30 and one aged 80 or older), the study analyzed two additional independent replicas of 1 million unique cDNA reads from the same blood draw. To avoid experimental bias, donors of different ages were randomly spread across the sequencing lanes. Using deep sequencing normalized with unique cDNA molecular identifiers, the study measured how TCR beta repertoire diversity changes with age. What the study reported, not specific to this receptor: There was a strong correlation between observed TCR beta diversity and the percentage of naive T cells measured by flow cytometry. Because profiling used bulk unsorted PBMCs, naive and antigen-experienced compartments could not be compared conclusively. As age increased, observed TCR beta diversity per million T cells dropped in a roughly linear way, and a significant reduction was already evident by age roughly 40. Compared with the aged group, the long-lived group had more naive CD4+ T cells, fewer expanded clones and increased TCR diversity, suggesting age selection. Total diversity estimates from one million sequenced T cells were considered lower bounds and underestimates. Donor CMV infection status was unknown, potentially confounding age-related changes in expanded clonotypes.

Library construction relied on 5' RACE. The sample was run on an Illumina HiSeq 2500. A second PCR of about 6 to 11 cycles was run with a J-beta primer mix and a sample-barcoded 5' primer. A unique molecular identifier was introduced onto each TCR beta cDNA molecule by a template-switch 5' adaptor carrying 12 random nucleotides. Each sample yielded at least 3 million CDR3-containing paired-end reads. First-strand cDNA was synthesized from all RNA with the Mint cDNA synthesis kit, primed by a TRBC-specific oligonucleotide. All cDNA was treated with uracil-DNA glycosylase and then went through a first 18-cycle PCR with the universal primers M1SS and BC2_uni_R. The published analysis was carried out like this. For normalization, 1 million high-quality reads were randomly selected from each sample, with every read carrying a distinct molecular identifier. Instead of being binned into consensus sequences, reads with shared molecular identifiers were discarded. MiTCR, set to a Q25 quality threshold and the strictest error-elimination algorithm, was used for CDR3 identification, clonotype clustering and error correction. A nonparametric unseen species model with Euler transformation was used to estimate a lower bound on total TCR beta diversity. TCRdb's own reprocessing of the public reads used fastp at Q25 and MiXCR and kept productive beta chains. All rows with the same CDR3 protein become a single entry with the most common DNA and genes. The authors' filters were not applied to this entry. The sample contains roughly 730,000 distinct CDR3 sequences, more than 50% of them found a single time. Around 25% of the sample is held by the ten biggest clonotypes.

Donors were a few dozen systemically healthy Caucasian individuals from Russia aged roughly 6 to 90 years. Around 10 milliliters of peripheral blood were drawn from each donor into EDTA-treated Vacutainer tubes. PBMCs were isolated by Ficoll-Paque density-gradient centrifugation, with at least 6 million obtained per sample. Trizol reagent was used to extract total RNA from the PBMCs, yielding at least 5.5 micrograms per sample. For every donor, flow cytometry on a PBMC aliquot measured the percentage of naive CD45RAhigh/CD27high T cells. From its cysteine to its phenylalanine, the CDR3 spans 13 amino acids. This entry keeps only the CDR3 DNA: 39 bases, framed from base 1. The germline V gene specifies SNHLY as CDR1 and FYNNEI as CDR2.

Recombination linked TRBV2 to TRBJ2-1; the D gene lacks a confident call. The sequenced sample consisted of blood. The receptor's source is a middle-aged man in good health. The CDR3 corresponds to CASSHTTYNEQYF. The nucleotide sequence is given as TGTGCCAGCAGTCACACTACATACAATGAGCAGTACTTT.